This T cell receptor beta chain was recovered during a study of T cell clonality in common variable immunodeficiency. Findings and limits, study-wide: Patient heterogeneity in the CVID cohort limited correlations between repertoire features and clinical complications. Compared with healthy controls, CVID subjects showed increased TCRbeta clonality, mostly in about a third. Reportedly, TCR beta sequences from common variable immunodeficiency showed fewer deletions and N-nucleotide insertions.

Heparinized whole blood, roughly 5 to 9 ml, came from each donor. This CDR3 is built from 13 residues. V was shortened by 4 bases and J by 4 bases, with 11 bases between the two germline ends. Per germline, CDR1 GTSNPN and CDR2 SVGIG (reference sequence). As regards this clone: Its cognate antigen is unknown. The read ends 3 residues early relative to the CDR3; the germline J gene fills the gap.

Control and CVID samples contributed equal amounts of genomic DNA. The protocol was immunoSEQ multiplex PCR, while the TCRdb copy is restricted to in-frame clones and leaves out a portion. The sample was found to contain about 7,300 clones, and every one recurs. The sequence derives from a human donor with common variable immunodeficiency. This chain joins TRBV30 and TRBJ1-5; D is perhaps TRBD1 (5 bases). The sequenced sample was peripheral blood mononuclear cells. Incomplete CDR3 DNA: TGTGCCTGGAATCCAGGGTCGAATCAGCCC. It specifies CAWNPGSNQP. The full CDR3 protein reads CAWNPGSNQPQHF.